A single sample gave rise to the 18 T cell receptor beta chains below, sequenced in a study of cytomegalovirus exposure and HLA in healthy donors. PCR amplification relied on 60 Vbeta primers (plus 13 Jbeta primers). The protocol was immunoSEQ multiplex PCR, while the TCRdb copy is restricted to in-frame clones and leaves out a portion. Of some 200,000 clones listed, 83% are singletons. The specimen sequenced was PBMCs. The receptors originated from a man aged 45-65 years in good health and CMV-seronegative.

V and J are TRBV28 and TRBJ1-5; D not resolved. The CDR3 totals 16 residues. Trimming shortened V by 5 bases and J by 2 bases, and 16 bases separated the two germline ends. From germline, CDR1 is MDHEN and CDR2 SYDVKM. As DNA, the CDR3 is TGTGCCAGCAGTCCGAACGGGGTCAGCGGCAATCAGCCCCAGCATTTT. Protein: CASSPNGVSGNQPQHF. Using reference TRBV28 and TRBJ1-5 for the parts outside the CDR3, the full variable domain is DVKVTQSSRYLVKRTGEKVFLECVQDMDHENMFWYRQDPGLGLRLIYFSYDVKMKEKGDIPEGYSVSREKKERFSLILESASTNQTSMYLCASSPNGVSGNQPQHFGDGTRLSIL.

V gene TRBV7-2 combines with J gene TRBJ1-1; 7 bases map to TRBD1. The CDR3 covers 14 residues. Looked up from germline, CDR1 is SGHTA and CDR2 is FQGNSA. J was trimmed by 1 base and V by 5 bases; bases with no gene match: 4. CDR3 bases: TGTGCCAGCAGCCGAGGGGGCGGGAACACTGAAGCTTTCTTT. As protein: CASSRGGGNTEAFF.

The rearrangement joins TRBV4-1 to TRBJ2-7, with 10 bases lining up with TRBD2. CDR1 MGHRA and CDR2 YSYEKL come from the germline V gene. The length of the CDR3 is 15 residues. J was trimmed by 2 bases and V by 4 bases; bases with no gene match: 5. CDR3: CASSRQSGGAYEQYF. CDR3 nucleotide sequence: TGCGCCAGCAGCCGCCAAAGCGGGGGGGCCTACGAGCAGTACTTC.

The gene calls are TRBV6-6 and TRBJ2-7; possible D gene TRBD1, 6 bases. Trimming left V 7 bases short and J 3 bases short, with 19 bases between. Germline V gives CDR1 MNHNY, CDR2 SVGAGI (reference sequence). This CDR3 comprises 15 residues. This CDR3 reads CASIRDKTTYYEQYF. DNA of the CDR3: TGTGCCAGCATAAGGGACAAGACCACCTACTACGAGCAGTACTTC.

This chain connects TRBV7-2 to TRBJ1-3, with D unclear. Germline lookup yields CDR1 SGHTA and CDR2 FQGNSA. V was trimmed by 3 bases and J by 4 bases, leaving 10 bases between them. CDR3 length: 14 residues. The CDR3 nucleotides read TGTGCCAGCAGCTTGGGAGTGAGGGGAAACACCATATATTTT. Its protein product is CASSLGVRGNTIYF.

This chain links TRBV7-9 with TRBJ2-3; 9 nucleotides match TRBD2. V shed 5 bases and J 4 bases; nucleotides not matched to a gene: 10. The germline gives CDR1 SEHNR, CDR2 FQNEAQ (reference sequence). CDR3 length equals 16 residues. CDR3 in amino acids: CASSPMAGGPADTQYF. The CDR3 coding sequence is TGTGCCAGCAGCCCGATGGCGGGGGGGCCGGCAGATACGCAGTATTTT.

The chain employs TRBV5-1 and TRBJ2-1; 12 positions match TRBD2. V gave up 4 bases and J gave up 4 bases; unmatched junction bases: 6. Germline CDR1 and CDR2: SGHRS and YFSETQ. The CDR3 totals 16 residues. CDR3 sequence: CASSPPSGRGYNEQFF. CDR3 nucleotides: TGCGCCAGCAGCCCACCTAGCGGGAGGGGTTACAATGAGCAGTTCTTC.

The V gene is TRBV7-9, the J gene TRBJ2-1; 9 bases match TRBD2. Germline loops: CDR1 SEHNR, CDR2 FQNEAQ (reference sequence). V lost 3 bases to trimming and J lost 3 bases; unmatched junction nucleotides: 3. The CDR3 consists of 15 residues. This CDR3 reads CASSFSGGYYNEQFF. The CDR3 nucleotides read TGTGCCAGCAGCTTTAGCGGGGGTTACTACAATGAGCAGTTCTTC.

CDR3 amino acids: CASSVTGSGNTIYF. The CDR3, as DNA: TGTGCCAGCAGTGTGACAGGGAGCGGAAACACCATATATTTT. The V and J genes are TRBV2 and TRBJ1-3, with 7 nucleotides matching TRBD1. Unmatched junction bases numbered 4, after V lost 4 bases and J lost 4 bases. Germline V gene sequence: CDR1 SNHLY, CDR2 FYNNEI. This CDR3 has 14 residues.

The V and J genes are TRBV27 and TRBJ1-2, with a weak D call TRBD1 (6 bases). Trimming cost V 6 bases and J 4 bases, with 21 bases left between them. CDR3 size: 16 residues. CDR1 and CDR2 from the germline V gene are MNHEY and SMNVEV (reference sequence). The CDR3 protein is CASSQEQGGGGYGYTF. Here the CDR3 DNA reads TGTGCCAGCAGCCAAGAGCAAGGGGGAGGGGGCTATGGCTACACCTTC.

The rearrangement joins TRBV7-3 to TRBJ2-5; perhaps TRBD2 as D (6 bases). The CDR3 loop spans 14 amino acids. Between the trimmed V and J ends, which lost 8 bases and 1 base, there was a span of 14 bases. The V gene's germline CDR1 is SGHTA and CDR2 FQGTGA. The CDR3 here is CASAIAGIQETQYF. CDR3 DNA: TGTGCCAGCGCTATCGCGGGGATCCAAGAGACCCAGTACTTC.

This CDR3 reads CASSLAGIQETQYF. The CDR3, as DNA: TGTGCCAGCAGCTTGGCGGGCATACAAGAGACCCAGTACTTC. The chain has TRBV7-2 and TRBJ2-5; D might be TRBD2 (5 bases). The CDR3 extends over 14 amino acids. Trimming left V 3 bases short and J 2 bases short, with 10 bases between. Germline lookup yields CDR1 SGHTA and CDR2 FQGNSA.

Concerning this clone: One end of the junction varies from germline; a read error may be responsible. The V and J genes are TRBV7-3 and TRBJ1-1; TRBD1 agrees at 11 bases. This CDR3 is 15 amino acids long. Germline V lookup: CDR1 SGHTA, CDR2 FQGTGA. In nucleotides, the CDR3 is TGTGCCAGCAGCTTAGTCCGGGACAGGGGGACTGGAGCTTTCTTT. Protein sequence: CASSLVRDRGTGAFF.

The chain has TRBV6-6 and TRBJ1-5; 9 positions agree with TRBD1. Germline trimming cut 10 bases from V and 6 bases from J; bases unmatched to any gene: 7. Germline CDR1 is MNHNY and CDR2 is SVGAGI (reference sequence). The CDR3 is 13 amino acids. The CDR3 is CATRDRESQPQHF. As DNA, the CDR3 is TGTGCCACCCGGGACAGGGAGTCTCAGCCCCAGCATTTT.

This chain connects TRBV7-9 to TRBJ2-1; 12 bases map to TRBD2. Trimming took 5 bases from V and 5 from J; bases not matched to a gene: 4. In germline, CDR1 is SEHNR, CDR2 FQNEAQ (reference sequence). The CDR3 sequence is 15 residues long. CDR3 residues: CASSPRLAGDNEQFF. In DNA form, the CDR3 reads TGTGCCAGCAGCCCACGACTAGCGGGAGACAATGAGCAGTTCTTC.

This chain joins TRBV11-2 and TRBJ2-7, with 12 positions matching TRBD2. In germline, CDR1 is SGHAT, CDR2 FQNNGV. The J segment lost 6 bases and the V segment lost 5 bases, leaving 14 bases of the junction unmatched. This CDR3 has 17 residues. The CDR3 DNA is TGTGCCAGCAGCCCCCGACGACTAGCGGGAGAGAGCGGCGAGCAGTACTTC. Translating it yields CASSPRRLAGESGEQYF.

This chain joins TRBV30 and TRBJ1-5, with 8 bases matching TRBD1. Germline V CDR1 and CDR2: GTSNPN, SVGIG (reference sequence). V lost 0 bases, J lost 7 bases, and 14 bases stayed unmatched. This CDR3 has 17 residues. DNA for the CDR3: TGTGCCTGGAGTGTACGGGCCCACAGGGGGATCGGGCAGCCCCAGCATTTT. This gives the protein CAWSVRAHRGIGQPQHF.

This clone was seen more than once but under ten times. The chain carries TRBV19 and TRBJ2-3; tentative D call: TRBD1 (6 bases). V was cut by 6 bases and J by 0 bases, with 16 bases left in between. Per germline, CDR1 LNHDA and CDR2 SQIVND (reference sequence). The CDR3 sequence is 16 residues long. CDR3 residues: CASSSPGTQSTDTQYF. DNA of the CDR3: TGTGCCAGTAGCAGTCCCGGGACACAAAGCACAGATACGCAGTATTTT.